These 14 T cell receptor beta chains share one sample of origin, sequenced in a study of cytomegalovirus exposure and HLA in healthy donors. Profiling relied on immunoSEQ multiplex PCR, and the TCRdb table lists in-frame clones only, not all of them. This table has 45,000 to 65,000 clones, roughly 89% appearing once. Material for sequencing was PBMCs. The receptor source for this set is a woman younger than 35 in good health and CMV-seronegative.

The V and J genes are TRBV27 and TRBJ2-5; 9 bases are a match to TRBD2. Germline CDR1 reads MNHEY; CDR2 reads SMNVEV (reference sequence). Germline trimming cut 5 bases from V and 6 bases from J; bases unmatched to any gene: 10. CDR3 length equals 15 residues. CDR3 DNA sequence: TGTGCCAGCAGTCTCTTAGCGGGAGTAGGGAAGACCCAGTACTTC. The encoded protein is CASSLLAGVGKTQYF.

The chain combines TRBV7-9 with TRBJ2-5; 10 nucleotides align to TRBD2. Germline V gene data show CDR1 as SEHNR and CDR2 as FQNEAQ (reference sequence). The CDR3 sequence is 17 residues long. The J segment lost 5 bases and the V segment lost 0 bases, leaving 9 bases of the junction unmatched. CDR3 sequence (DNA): TGTGCCAGCAGCTTAGCGCAAAGCGGGGGGGCCCTTGAGACCCAGTACTTC. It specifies CASSLAQSGGALETQYF.

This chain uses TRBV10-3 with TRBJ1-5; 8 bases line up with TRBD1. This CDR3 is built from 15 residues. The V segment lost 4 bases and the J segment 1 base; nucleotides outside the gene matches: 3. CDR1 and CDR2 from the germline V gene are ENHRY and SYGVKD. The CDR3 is CAISARGPSNQPQHF. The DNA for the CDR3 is TGTGCCATCAGTGCCAGGGGGCCGAGCAATCAGCCCCAGCATTTT.

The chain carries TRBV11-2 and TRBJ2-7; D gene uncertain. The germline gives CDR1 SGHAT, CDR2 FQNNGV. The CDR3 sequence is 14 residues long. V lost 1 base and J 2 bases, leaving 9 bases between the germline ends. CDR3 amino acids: CASSLGGPPYEQYF. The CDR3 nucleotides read TGTGCCAGCAGCTTAGGAGGCCCACCCTACGAGCAGTACTTC.

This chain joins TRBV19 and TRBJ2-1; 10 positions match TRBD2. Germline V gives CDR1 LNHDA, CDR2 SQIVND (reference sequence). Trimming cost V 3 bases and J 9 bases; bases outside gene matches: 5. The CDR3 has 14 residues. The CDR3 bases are TGTGCCAGTAGTATGGGACTAGCGAGGGGTGAGCAGTTCTTC. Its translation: CASSMGLARGEQFF. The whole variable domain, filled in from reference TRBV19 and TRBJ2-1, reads DGGITQSPKYLFRKEGQNVTLSCEQNLNHDAMYWYRQDPGQGLRLIYYSQIVNDFQKGDIAEGYSVSREKKESFPLTVTSAQKNPTAFYLCASSMGLARGEQFFGPGTRLTVL.

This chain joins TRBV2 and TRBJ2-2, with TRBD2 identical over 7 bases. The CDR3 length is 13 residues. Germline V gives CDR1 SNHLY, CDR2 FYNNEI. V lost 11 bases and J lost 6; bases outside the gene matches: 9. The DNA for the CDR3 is TGTGCCTCCTGGGAGGGCGTGGCCGGGGAGCTGTTTTTT. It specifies CASWEGVAGELFF.

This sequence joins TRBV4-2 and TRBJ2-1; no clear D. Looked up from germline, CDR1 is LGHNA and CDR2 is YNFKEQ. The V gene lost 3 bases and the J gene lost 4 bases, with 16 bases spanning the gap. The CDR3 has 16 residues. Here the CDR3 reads CASSHFGPTLYNEQFF. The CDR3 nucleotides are TGTGCCAGCAGCCACTTCGGCCCGACTCTTTACAATGAGCAGTTCTTC.

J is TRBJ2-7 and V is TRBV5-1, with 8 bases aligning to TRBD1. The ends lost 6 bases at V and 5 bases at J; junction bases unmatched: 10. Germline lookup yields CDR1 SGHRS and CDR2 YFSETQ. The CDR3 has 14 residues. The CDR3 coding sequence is TGCGCCAGCAACCCGGGGCAGGGGGCCAACGAGCAGTACTTC. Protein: CASNPGQGANEQYF.

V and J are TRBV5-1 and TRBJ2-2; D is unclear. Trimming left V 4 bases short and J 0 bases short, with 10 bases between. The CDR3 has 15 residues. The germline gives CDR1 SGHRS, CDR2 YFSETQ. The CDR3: CASSESTTNTGELFF. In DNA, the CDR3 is TGCGCCAGCAGCGAAAGCACCACGAACACCGGGGAGCTGTTTTTT.

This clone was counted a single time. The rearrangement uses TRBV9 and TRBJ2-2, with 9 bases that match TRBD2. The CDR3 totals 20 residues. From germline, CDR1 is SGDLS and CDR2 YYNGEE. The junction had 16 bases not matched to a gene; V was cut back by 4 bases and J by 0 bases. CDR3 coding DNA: TGTGCCAGCAGCCCCCAGCCTCGGACTAGCGCGAGAACGAACACCGGGGAGCTGTTTTTT. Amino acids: CASSPQPRTSARTNTGELFF.

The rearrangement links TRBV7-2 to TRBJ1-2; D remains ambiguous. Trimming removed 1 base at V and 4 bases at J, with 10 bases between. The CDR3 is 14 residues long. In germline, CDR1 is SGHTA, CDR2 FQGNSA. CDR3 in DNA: TGTGCCAGCAGCTTAGGCCCCGCAGGCTATGGCTACACCTTC. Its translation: CASSLGPAGYGYTF.

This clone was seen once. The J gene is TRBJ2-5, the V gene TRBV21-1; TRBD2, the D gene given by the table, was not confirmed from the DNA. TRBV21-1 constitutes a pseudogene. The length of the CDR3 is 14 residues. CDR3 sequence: CASSGELVQETQYF. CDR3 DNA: TGTGCCAGCAGCGGTGAACTCGTTCAAGAGACCCAGTACTTC.

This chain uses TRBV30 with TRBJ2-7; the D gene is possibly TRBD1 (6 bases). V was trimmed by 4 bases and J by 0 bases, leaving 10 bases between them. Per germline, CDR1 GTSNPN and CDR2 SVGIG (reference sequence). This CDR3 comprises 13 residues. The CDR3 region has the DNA TGTGCCTGGACGACAGGAACCTCCTACGAGCAGTACTTC. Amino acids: CAWTTGTSYEQYF.

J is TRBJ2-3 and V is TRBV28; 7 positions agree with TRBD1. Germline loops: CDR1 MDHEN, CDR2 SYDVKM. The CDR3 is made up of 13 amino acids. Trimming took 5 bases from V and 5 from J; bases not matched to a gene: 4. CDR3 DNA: TGTGCCAGCAGTACAGGGGTAAGAGATACGCAGTATTTT. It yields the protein CASSTGVRDTQYF.